A selection of T cell receptor beta chains follows, all from one sample in a study of blood T cells in healthy people across ages. Each CDR3 protein is one row after TCRdb ran MiXCR on the 5' RACE reads. The data hold 780,000 or so distinct CDR3 sequences, with roughly 56% observed a single time. Input material: blood. The receptors derive from a man aged 40-49 years in good health. CDR3s include the opening cysteine and the closing phenylalanine or tryptophan. The D gene is left open where the match is weak. Size tells how often a clone was seen (once, few, many) or the class of an expanded clone, and some rows leave it out.

D gene	V gene	J gene	clone size	CDR3 DNA	CDR3 protein
TRBD1	TRBV10-2	TRBJ2-3	NA	TGCGCCAGCAGCGGACGCACAGGGGGGAGCACAGATACGCAGTATTTT	CASSGRTGGSTDTQYF
NA	TRBV20-1	TRBJ2-3	once	TGCAGTGCTAGAGATCTGAATTTCGATGGGGCAGATACGCAGTATTTT	CSARDLNFDGADTQYF
NA	TRBV2	TRBJ1-5	NA	TGTGCCAGCGAGCAGGGTATGGATCAGCCCCAGCATTTT	CASEQGMDQPQHF
NA	TRBV7-2	TRBJ2-5	once	TGTGCCAGCAGCTTAGGGAATACGGCAGAAGAGACCCAGTACTTC	CASSLGNTAEETQYF
TRBD1	TRBV7-9	TRBJ2-3	once	TGTGCCAGCAGCCCGACAGGGGGCGGGCCAGATACGCAGTATTTT	CASSPTGGGPDTQYF
NA	TRBV7-2	TRBJ1-6	many	TGTGCCAGCAGCTTAGAGGTCCAGGGTATCTCACCCCTCCACTTT	CASSLEVQGISPLHF
NA	TRBV2	TRBJ2-3	NA	TGTGCCAGCGCCCGGGACAAAGGGGGGTCAGATACGCAGTATTTT	CASARDKGGSDTQYF
TRBD1	TRBV7-3	TRBJ1-2	NA	TGTGCCAGCAGCCCAAACAGGGGAATGGGGGGCTACACCTTC	CASSPNRGMGGYTF
TRBD2	TRBV20-1	TRBJ2-5	NA	TGCAGTGCTAGAGGGCGGACTAGCGGGAGTCTTCGGGAGACCCAGTACTTC	CSARGRTSGSLRETQYF
NA	TRBV3-1	TRBJ2-1	NA	TGTGCCAGCAGCGGGCTAGGTTTATACAATGAGCAGTTCTTC	CASSGLGLYNEQFF
TRBD1	TRBV28	TRBJ2-7	few	TGTGCCAGCAGTTTTCCGGGACAGGGCGCCTACGAGCAGTACTTC	CASSFPGQGAYEQYF
TRBD2	TRBV28	TRBJ2-7	once	TGTGCCAGCAGCCCCCACCGGACTAGCGGGAGGTCAAGCTCCTACGAGCAGTACTTC	CASSPHRTSGRSSSYEQYF
NA	TRBV7-9	TRBJ2-7	few	TGTGCCAGCAGCTCCGCGGTAAGGGGATACGAGCAGTACTTC	CASSSAVRGYEQYF
NA	TRBV3-1	TRBJ2-1	NA	TGTGCCAGCAGCCAGACCGGGACAACTTCCTACAATGAGCAGTTCTTC	CASSQTGTTSYNEQFF
NA	TRBV29-1	TRBJ2-5	NA	TGCAGCGTGCGGGACAGTCGCGAGACCCAGTACTTC	CSVRDSRETQYF
NA	TRBV7-2	TRBJ2-7	NA	TGTGCCAGCAGCGTAGGAGCAGTGATCTACGAGCAGTACTTC	CASSVGAVIYEQYF
NA	TRBV5-1	TRBJ1-2	NA	TGCGCCAGCAGCTTGGATGGGAACAACTATGGCTACACCTTC	CASSLDGNNYGYTF
TRBD1	TRBV24-1	TRBJ2-2	NA	TGTGCCACCAGTGATTCCGGGACAGCTAACACCGGGGAGCTGTTTTTT	CATSDSGTANTGELFF
NA	TRBV7-9	TRBJ1-6	few	TGTGCCAGCATGGCAGGGACGGGGGACAATTCACCCCTCCACTTT	CASMAGTGDNSPLHF
NA	TRBV20-1	TRBJ1-6	few	TGCAGTGCTACTCAAGGGAGGGGAGACAATTCACCCCTCCACTTT	CSATQGRGDNSPLHF
TRBD1	TRBV6-5	TRBJ2-1	NA	TGTGCCAGCAGCGCGACAGGGTATGAGCAGTTCTTC	CASSATGYEQFF
NA	TRBV2	TRBJ1-5	NA	TGTGCCAGCAGTGTTTCAAGGGGCAGGGCGAGTCAGCCCCAGCATTTT	CASSVSRGRASQPQHF
NA	TRBV10-2	TRBJ2-5	NA	TGCGCCAGCAGTGAGACAGGGTACCAAGAGACCCAGTACTTC	CASSETGYQETQYF
NA	TRBV24-1	TRBJ2-3	many	TGTGCCACCACAGACGGGACAAGTAGCACAGATACGCAGTATTTT	CATTDGTSSTDTQYF
NA	TRBV29-1	TRBJ2-7	NA	TGCGGCGTTGAAGTCCCCGGGGAGGTAGCCTACGAGCAGTACTTC	CGVEVPGEVAYEQYF
NA	TRBV7-3	TRBJ2-1	NA	TGTGCCAGCAGCTTAGTCTCAGGGGCTTCGAGCAATGAGCAGTTCTTC	CASSLVSGASSNEQFF
NA	TRBV27	TRBJ2-3	NA	TGTGCCAGCAGTTTTCTCTCTAGCCCAGATACGCAGTATTTT	CASSFLSSPDTQYF
NA	TRBV5-1	TRBJ2-3	NA	TGCGCCAGCAGCAGCGGGACAGCCAGGGATACGCAGTATTTT	CASSSGTARDTQYF
NA	TRBV7-3	TRBJ2-3	many	TGTGCCAGCAGCTTAGGAAGGGGGGGCCTCTCCACAGATACGCAGTATTTT	CASSLGRGGLSTDTQYF
TRBD1	TRBV11-2	TRBJ2-6	few	TGTGCCAGCAGCTTAGGCCGGGACAGGGAAAGAGCTGGGGCCAACGTCCTGACTTTC	CASSLGRDRERAGANVLTF
TRBD1	TRBV18	TRBJ2-7	NA	TGTGCCAGCTCACCAAGGGACAGAACCGAGCAGTACTTC	CASSPRDRTEQYF
NA	TRBV3-1	TRBJ2-5	NA	TGTGCCAGCAGCCAACTACCGGACATGAATGAGCAGTACTTC	CASSQLPDMNEQYF
NA	TRBV5-1	TRBJ2-5	few	TGCGCCAGCAGTGCGGCCTTGGGAGAGACCCAGTACTTC	CASSAALGETQYF
NA	TRBV6-5	TRBJ1-5	NA	TGTGCCAGCAGACCCCCCAATGGAGTCGAGCATTTT	CASRPPNGVEHF
NA	TRBV12-3/TRBV12-4	TRBJ2-1	NA	TGTGCCGGCAGTTTAGGTCTAGCAGGGTCCTACAATGAGCAGTTCTTC	CAGSLGLAGSYNEQFF
TRBD2	TRBV10-3	TRBJ2-1	NA	TGTGCCATCAGTGATAAATCGGGACTAGCGGCAAATGAGCAGTTCTTC	CAISDKSGLAANEQFF
NA	TRBV25-1	TRBJ1-2	NA	TGTGCCAGCAGTGAGGAAGGGGCTAAGGACTATGGCTACACCTTC	CASSEEGAKDYGYTF
NA	TRBV6-5	TRBJ2-5	NA	TGTGCCAGCAGCCCCATGCAGGGGAGACAAGAGACCCAGTACTTC	CASSPMQGRQETQYF
TRBD2	TRBV28	TRBJ2-7	few	TGTGCCAGCAGAATTAGGTCGGCGGGGCTGGCGGGAGAAGACTACGAGCAGTACTTC	CASRIRSAGLAGEDYEQYF
TRBD2	TRBV11-2	TRBJ2-5	NA	TGTGCCAGCAGCTTAGGGACTAGCGGGTACCAAGAGACCCAGTACTTC	CASSLGTSGYQETQYF
TRBD1	TRBV7-2	TRBJ1-2	few	TGTGCCAGCAGCGCCCAGGGGGCGTTCGGCTACACCTTC	CASSAQGAFGYTF
TRBD2	TRBV6-5	TRBJ2-4	few	TGTGCCAGCAGTTACGGGACTAGCGGGGGACGGGACATTCAGTACTTC	CASSYGTSGGRDIQYF
TRBD1	TRBV6-5	TRBJ2-1	NA	TGTGCCAGCAGTGTCGGGGACAGGGGGCGTTTGCAGTTCTTC	CASSVGDRGRLQFF
NA	TRBV20-1	TRBJ2-7	many	TGCAGTGTAATATTCCCCTCGGGCTACGAGCAGTACTTC	CSVIFPSGYEQYF
NA	TRBV7-2	TRBJ2-1	few	TGTGCCAGCAGCTCGACTTACTACAATGAGCAGTTCTTC	CASSSTYYNEQFF
TRBD2	TRBV29-1	TRBJ2-7	NA	TGCAGCGTTGGCCTAGCGGGACCCTACGAGCAGTACTTC	CSVGLAGPYEQYF
NA	TRBV6-2/TRBV6-3	TRBJ2-1	few	TGTGCCAGCAGGGAGACTAGTCGTGAGCAGTTCTTC	CASRETSREQFF
TRBD2	TRBV15	TRBJ2-3	once	TGTGCCACCAGCAAGGAGAAGGGCGGGGGGTCAGATACGCAGTATTTT	CATSKEKGGGSDTQYF
TRBD1	TRBV5-1	TRBJ1-2	many	TGCGCCAGCAGCTGGAGCATACAGGGGAACTATGGCTACACCTTC	CASSWSIQGNYGYTF
NA	TRBV7-2	TRBJ2-2	NA	TGTGCCAGCAGCGCGGGACTGTCTACCGGGGAGCTGTTTTTT	CASSAGLSTGELFF